This is a list of T cell receptor beta chains from one sample in a study of cytomegalovirus exposure and HLA in healthy donors. Profiling relied on immunoSEQ multiplex PCR, and the TCRdb table lists in-frame clones only, not all of them. The sample includes about 210,000 clones, 60% to 80% of them seen just once. The specimen sequenced was PBMCs. These receptors were obtained from a male donor in good health and CMV-seronegative. Both conserved end residues are part of each CDR3. D genes are given only for firm matches. Size is omitted from some rows. Given values are once, few, many or a class for expanded clones.

TRBV19	-	TRBJ2-2	-	CASSNPGGTGELFF	TGTGCCAGTAGTAACCCCGGGGGCACCGGGGAGCTGTTTTTT
TRBV27	once	TRBJ2-1	TRBD2	CASSSGGSYNEQFF	TGTGCCAGCAGTAGCGGGGGATCCTACAATGAGCAGTTCTTC
TRBV6-6	once	TRBJ2-5	TRBD2	CASRLSGGSGETQYF	TGTGCCAGCAGACTTAGCGGGGGAAGCGGAGAGACCCAGTACTTC
TRBV6-4	-	TRBJ2-7	TRBD2	CASAVGWLAGGPPYEQYF	TGTGCCAGCGCCGTTGGGTGGCTAGCGGGGGGCCCCCCCTACGAGCAGTACTTC
TRBV19	once	TRBJ2-7	TRBD1	CASSIGQAGGSSYEQYF	TGTGCCAGTAGTATAGGACAAGCAGGGGGAAGCTCCTACGAGCAGTACTTC
TRBV28	-	TRBJ2-1	TRBD2	CASSTSGSGRYNEQFF	TGTGCCAGCAGCACTAGCGGGAGCGGACGATACAATGAGCAGTTCTTC
TRBV7-9	few	TRBJ2-7	TRBD1	CASSPSGTVSYEQYF	TGTGCCAGCAGCCCCTCCGGGACAGTCTCCTACGAGCAGTACTTC
TRBV18	once	TRBJ2-2	-	CASRAGDTGELFF	TGTGCCAGCCGGGCCGGGGACACCGGGGAGCTGTTTTTT
TRBV4-2	-	TRBJ2-1	TRBD2	CASSQEGSGGVYNEQFF	TGTGCCAGCAGCCAAGAGGGCAGCGGGGGGGTCTACAATGAGCAGTTCTTC
TRBV30	once	TRBJ1-5	TRBD1	CAWSAGTGGNQPQHF	TGTGCCTGGAGTGCCGGGACAGGAGGCAATCAGCCCCAGCATTTT
TRBV6-1	few	TRBJ1-2	-	CASSVRALYGYTF	TGTGCCAGCAGTGTTCGTGCGCTCTATGGCTACACCTTC
TRBV7-2	-	TRBJ2-6	-	CASSLMGLSGANVLTF	TGTGCCAGCAGCTTAATGGGCCTATCTGGGGCCAACGTCCTGACTTTC
TRBV4-3	-	TRBJ2-1	TRBD2	CASSQDSLAGSIEQFF	TGCGCCAGCAGCCAAGATAGCCTAGCGGGATCAATTGAGCAGTTCTTC
TRBV6-1	-	TRBJ2-2	TRBD2	CAGGTTGRTGELFF	TGTGCCGGTGGGACTACCGGACGGACCGGGGAGCTGTTTTTT
TRBV7-2	-	TRBJ2-5	TRBD2	CASSLARGGKRETQYF	TGTGCCAGCAGCTTAGCGCGGGGGGGTAAAAGGGAGACCCAGTACTTC
TRBV7-9	-	TRBJ1-1	-	CSSSFGGGGTEAFF	TGTTCCAGCAGCTTCGGGGGTGGAGGGACTGAAGCTTTCTTT
TRBV5-1	-	TRBJ2-1	TRBD2	CASSLGSSGRSEQFF	TGCGCCAGCAGCTTGGGGTCTAGCGGTCGGAGTGAGCAGTTCTTC
TRBV28	-	TRBJ1-2	-	CASSFRGSGYTF	TGTGCCAGCAGTTTTCGGGGATCGGGCTACACCTTC
TRBV7-2	once	TRBJ2-7	TRBD2	CASSRAVAGGTSSYEQYF	TGTGCCAGCAGCCGCGCAGTAGCGGGGGGGACTAGCTCCTACGAGCAGTACTTC
TRBV30	-	TRBJ2-2	TRBD2	CACRGDGNTGELFF	TGTGCCTGTCGGGGGGACGGGAACACCGGGGAGCTGTTTTTT
TRBV5-4	-	TRBJ2-7	-	CASSLDGYEQYF	TGTGCCAGCAGCTTGGACGGCTACGAGCAGTACTTC
TRBV5-1	-	TRBJ2-5	-	CASSLSATDLRETQYF	TGCGCCAGCAGCTTGTCTGCGACAGACTTGAGGGAGACCCAGTACTTC
TRBV11-1	-	TRBJ2-2	TRBD1	CASSHSGTGPGELFF	TGTGCCAGCAGCCATTCCGGGACAGGGCCCGGGGAGCTGTTTTTT
TRBV6-5	-	TRBJ2-2	-	CATNPTENTGELFF	TGTGCCACTAATCCGACAGAGAACACCGGGGAGCTGTTTTTT
TRBV6-4	-	TRBJ2-1	TRBD1	CASSEHRGPYNEQFF	TGTGCCAGCAGTGAACACAGGGGGCCCTACAATGAGCAGTTCTTC
TRBV7-9	-	TRBJ1-5	-	CASSSAGVTDQPQHF	TGTGCCAGCAGCTCAGCAGGGGTTACTGATCAGCCCCAGCATTTT
TRBV7-8	-	TRBJ2-1	TRBD2	CASSLALAGGMNYNEQFF	TGTGCCAGCAGCTTAGCTCTAGCGGGAGGGATGAACTACAATGAGCAGTTCTTC
TRBV20-1	-	TRBJ2-7	-	CSAWTALGQYF	TGCAGTGCCTGGACAGCCTTGGGGCAGTACTTC
TRBV5-1	-	TRBJ2-6	TRBD1	CASSSTQGSGANVLTF	TGCGCCAGCAGCTCAACACAGGGGAGCGGGGCCAACGTCCTGACTTTC
TRBV9	few	TRBJ1-6	TRBD1	CASSPTSGTGRSPLHF	TGTGCCAGCAGCCCGACCTCCGGGACAGGAAGGTCACCCCTCCACTTT
TRBV28	-	TRBJ2-7	TRBD1	CASTSGQGINEQYF	TGTGCCAGCACCTCTGGACAGGGGATCAACGAGCAGTACTTC
TRBV5-1	-	TRBJ1-4	-	CASSLVGREEKLFF	TGCGCCAGCAGCTTGGTTGGCAGGGAAGAAAAACTGTTTTTT
TRBV7-8	-	TRBJ2-7	TRBD1	CASSLVPRGTYEQYF	TGTGCCAGCAGCTTAGTTCCCAGGGGGACCTACGAGCAGTACTTC
TRBV18	once	TRBJ1-2	-	CASSPPDSGYYGYTF	TGTGCCAGCTCACCACCGGATTCGGGGTACTATGGCTACACCTTC
TRBV28	-	TRBJ2-3	-	CASSFLTDTQYF	TGTGCCAGCAGTTTCTTAACAGATACGCAGTATTTT
TRBV6-1	-	TRBJ1-5	-	CASSEAQGLNQPQHF	TGTGCCAGCAGTGAAGCGCAGGGACTCAATCAGCCCCAGCATTTT
TRBV15	-	TRBJ1-5	-	CATSRAPSQPQHF	TGTGCCACCAGCAGAGCTCCCTCTCAGCCCCAGCATTTT
TRBV9	-	TRBJ1-4	TRBD1	CASSVTGASTNEKLFF	TGTGCCAGCAGCGTAACAGGGGCGTCAACTAATGAAAAACTGTTTTTT
TRBV28	-	TRBJ1-4	-	CASSHGGEAHEKLFF	TGTGCCAGCAGCCATGGGGGCGAGGCCCACGAAAAACTGTTTTTT
TRBV29-1	many	TRBJ2-7	TRBD1	CSVHTGEPYEQYF	TGCAGCGTTCACACAGGGGAGCCCTACGAGCAGTACTTC
TRBV9	-	TRBJ2-1	TRBD1	CASSVANRGNEQFF	TGTGCCAGCAGCGTCGCTAACAGGGGCAATGAGCAGTTCTTC
TRBV7-2	few	TRBJ1-2	-	CASSSVKGYYGYTF	TGTGCCAGCAGCTCGGTAAAGGGGTACTATGGCTACACCTTC
TRBV5-1	-	TRBJ2-1	-	CASSLAPTYNEQFF	TGCGCCAGCAGCTTGGCTCCGACATACAATGAGCAGTTCTTC
TRBV27	-	TRBJ2-3	TRBD1	CASSPLTGSDTQYF	TGTGCCAGCAGTCCTTTGACAGGGTCAGATACGCAGTATTTT
TRBV2	few	TRBJ2-7	TRBD2	CASSRLALGEQYF	TGTGCCAGCAGCCGACTAGCTTTGGGAGAGCAGTACTTC
TRBV9	-	TRBJ1-5	TRBD1	CASSPEGAMNQPQHF	TGTGCCAGCAGCCCAGAGGGGGCAATGAATCAGCCCCAGCATTTT
TRBV6-1	-	TRBJ2-5	-	CASTAVAKETQYF	TGTGCCAGCACGGCAGTAGCTAAAGAGACCCAGTACTTC
TRBV27	-	TRBJ1-1	TRBD1	CASSLIGGRSNTEAFF	TGTGCCAGCAGTTTAATAGGGGGCAGATCTAACACTGAAGCTTTCTTT
TRBV6-1	-	TRBJ1-1	TRBD1	CASMDRLNTEAFF	TGTGCCAGCATGGACAGGCTGAACACTGAAGCTTTCTTT
TRBV6-5	-	TRBJ2-7	TRBD1	CASRDRVHEQYF	TGTGCCAGCCGGGACAGGGTACACGAGCAGTACTTC
TRBV19	-	TRBJ2-7	-	CASSISLAAYEQYF	TGTGCCAGTAGTATAAGCCTAGCAGCCTACGAGCAGTACTTC
TRBV9	-	TRBJ1-1	-	CASRAGGDTEAFF	TGTGCCAGCAGGGCGGGAGGTGACACTGAAGCTTTCTTT
TRBV29-1	-	TRBJ2-3	TRBD2	CSVEKVSGRADTQYF	TGCAGCGTTGAAAAAGTTAGCGGGAGGGCCGATACGCAGTATTTT
TRBV5-6	few	TRBJ1-1	TRBD1	CASSGTEWSTEAFF	TGTGCCAGCAGCGGGACAGAATGGAGCACTGAAGCTTTCTTT
TRBV10-3	-	TRBJ2-7	TRBD1	CAIMTGGDEQYF	TGTGCCATCATGACAGGGGGCGACGAGCAGTACTTC
TRBV14	-	TRBJ2-5	TRBD2	CASSQGLAGGKETQYF	TGTGCCAGCAGCCAAGGGCTAGCGGGGGGCAAAGAGACCCAGTACTTC
TRBV5-4	-	TRBJ2-1	TRBD2	CASSLEGGRANSEQFF	TGTGCCAGCAGCTTGGAAGGCGGGAGGGCCAATTCGGAGCAGTTCTTC
TRBV19	-	TRBJ2-4	-	CASSIGSGGTRGIQYF	TGTGCCAGTAGTATCGGATCGGGTGGGACGCGGGGCATTCAGTACTTC
TRBV11-2	once	TRBJ2-5	TRBD1	CASIGTGAETQYF	TGTGCCAGCATAGGGACAGGGGCGGAGACCCAGTACTTC
TRBV4-3	-	TRBJ2-3	TRBD1	CASSQGQGSTDTQYF	TGCGCCAGCAGCCAAGGACAGGGTAGCACAGATACGCAGTATTTT